This T cell receptor (beta chain) was recovered during a study of T cell repertoires in cytomegalovirus infection. This clonotype was detected only a few times. Its antigen remains unidentified. Germline-derived CDR1 and CDR2 are SGHAT and FQDESV (reference sequence). The CDR3 is 20 residues long. V lost 4 bases and J 4 bases, leaving 29 bases between the germline ends. From the reads, TCRdb called clonotypes with MiXCR, one entry per CDR3 protein. The sample contains around 710,000 distinct CDR3 sequences, about 28% of which appear only once. This receptor was obtained from a human donor in good health (CMV status not recorded). Some clones in this sample may be carry-over from other donors' samples. This sample comprised cultured CD8+ T cells from PBMCs, obtained from culture after CMV antigen stimulation. The rearrangement uses TRBV11-1 and TRBJ2-4, with D perhaps TRBD1 (6 bases). The DNA of the CDR3 is TGTGCCAGCAGCTCCGCCCTCAAATCGACAGGCCAAGGGGAAAAAAACATTCAGTACTTC. Translating gives CASSSALKSTGQGEKNIQYF.